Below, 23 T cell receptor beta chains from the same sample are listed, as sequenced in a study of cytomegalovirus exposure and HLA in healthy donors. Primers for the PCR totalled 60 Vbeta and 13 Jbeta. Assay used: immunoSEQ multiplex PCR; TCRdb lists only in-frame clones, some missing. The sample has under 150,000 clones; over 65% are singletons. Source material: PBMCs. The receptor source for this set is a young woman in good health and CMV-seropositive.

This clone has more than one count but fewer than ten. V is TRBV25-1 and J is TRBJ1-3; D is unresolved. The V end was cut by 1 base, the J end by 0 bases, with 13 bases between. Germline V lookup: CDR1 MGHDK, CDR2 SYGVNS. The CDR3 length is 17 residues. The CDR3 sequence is CASSESKFGDSGNTIYF. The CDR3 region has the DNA TGTGCCAGCAGTGAATCGAAGTTTGGAGACTCTGGAAACACCATATATTTT. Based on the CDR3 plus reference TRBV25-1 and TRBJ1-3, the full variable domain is EADIYQTPRYLVIGTGKKITLECSQTMGHDKMYWYQQDPGMELHLIHYSYGVNSTEKGDLSSESTVSRIRTEHFPLTLESARPSHTSQYLCASSESKFGDSGNTIYFGEGSWLTVV.

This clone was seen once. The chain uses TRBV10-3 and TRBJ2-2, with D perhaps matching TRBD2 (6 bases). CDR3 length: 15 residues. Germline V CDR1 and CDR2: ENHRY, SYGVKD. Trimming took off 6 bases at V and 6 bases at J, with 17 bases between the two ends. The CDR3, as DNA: TGTGCCATCAGAGGTGGACTGGAGGGTGCCGGGGAGCTGTTTTTT. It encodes CAIRGGLEGAGELFF.

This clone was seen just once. The CDR3 loop is CASSYSGQINTEAFF. DNA for the CDR3: TGTGCCAGCAGTTACTCGGGACAGATTAACACTGAAGCTTTCTTT. The chain links TRBV6-5 to TRBJ1-1; 7 nucleotides line up with TRBD1. The CDR3 covers 15 residues. After removal of 0 bases from V and 2 bases from J, the junction contained 3 bases not matched to a gene. Per germline, CDR1 MNHEY and CDR2 SVGAGI.

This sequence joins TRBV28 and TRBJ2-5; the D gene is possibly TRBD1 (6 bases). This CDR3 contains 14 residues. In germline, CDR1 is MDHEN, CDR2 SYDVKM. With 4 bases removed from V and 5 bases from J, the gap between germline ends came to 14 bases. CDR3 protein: CASSSGQPRETQYF. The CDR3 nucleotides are TGTGCCAGCAGTTCCGGACAGCCCCGGGAGACCCAGTACTTC.

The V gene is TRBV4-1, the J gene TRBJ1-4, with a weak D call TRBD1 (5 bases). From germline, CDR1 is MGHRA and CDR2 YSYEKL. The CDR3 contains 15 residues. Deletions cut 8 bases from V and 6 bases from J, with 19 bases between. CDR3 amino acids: CASGSRGRTHEKLFF. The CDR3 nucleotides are TGCGCCAGCGGTTCGCGGGGACGGACGCATGAAAAACTGTTTTTT.

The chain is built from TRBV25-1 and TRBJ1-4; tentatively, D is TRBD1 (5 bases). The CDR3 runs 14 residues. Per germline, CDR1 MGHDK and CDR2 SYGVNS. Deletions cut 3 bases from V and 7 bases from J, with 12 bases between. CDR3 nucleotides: TGTGCCAGCAGTGACGGGGGATCGGGTGAAAAACTGTTTTTT. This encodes CASSDGGSGEKLFF. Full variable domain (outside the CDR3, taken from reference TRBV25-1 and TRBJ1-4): EADIYQTPRYLVIGTGKKITLECSQTMGHDKMYWYQQDPGMELHLIHYSYGVNSTEKGDLSSESTVSRIRTEHFPLTLESARPSHTSQYLCASSDGGSGEKLFFGSGTQLSVL.

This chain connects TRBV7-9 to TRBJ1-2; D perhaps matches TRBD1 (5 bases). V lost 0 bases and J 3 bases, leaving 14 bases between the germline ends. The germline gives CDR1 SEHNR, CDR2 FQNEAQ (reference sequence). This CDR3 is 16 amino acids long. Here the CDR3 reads CASSLAHWGPDYGYTF. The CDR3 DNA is TGTGCCAGCAGCTTAGCTCATTGGGGCCCGGACTATGGCTACACCTTC.

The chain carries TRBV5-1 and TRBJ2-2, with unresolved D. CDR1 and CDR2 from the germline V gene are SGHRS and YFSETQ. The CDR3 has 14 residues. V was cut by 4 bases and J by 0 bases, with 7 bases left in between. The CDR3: CASSIFSNTGELFF. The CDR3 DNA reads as TGCGCCAGCAGCATTTTCTCGAACACCGGGGAGCTGTTTTTT.

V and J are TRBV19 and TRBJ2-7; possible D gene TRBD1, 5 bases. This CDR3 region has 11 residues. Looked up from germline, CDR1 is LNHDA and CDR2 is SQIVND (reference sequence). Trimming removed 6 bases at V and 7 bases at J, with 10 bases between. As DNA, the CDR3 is TGTGCCAGTAGAGCAGGGTCTGAGCAGTACTTC. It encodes CASRAGSEQYF.

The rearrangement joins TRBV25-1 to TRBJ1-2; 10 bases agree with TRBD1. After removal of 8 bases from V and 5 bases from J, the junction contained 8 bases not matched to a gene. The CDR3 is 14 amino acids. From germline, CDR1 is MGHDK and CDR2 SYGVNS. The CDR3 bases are TGTGCCAGCTCCAGTCCGGGACAGGGGTATGGCTACACCTTC. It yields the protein CASSSPGQGYGYTF.

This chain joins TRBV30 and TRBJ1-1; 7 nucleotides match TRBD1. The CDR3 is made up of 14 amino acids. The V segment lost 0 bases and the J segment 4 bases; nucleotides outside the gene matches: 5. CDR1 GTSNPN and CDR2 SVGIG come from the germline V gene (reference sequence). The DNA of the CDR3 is TGTGCCTGGAGTGTTAGGACAGGTGGCACTGAAGCTTTCTTT. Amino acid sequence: CAWSVRTGGTEAFF.

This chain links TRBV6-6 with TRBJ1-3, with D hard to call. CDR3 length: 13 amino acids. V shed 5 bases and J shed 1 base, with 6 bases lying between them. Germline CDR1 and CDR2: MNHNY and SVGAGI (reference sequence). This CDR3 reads CASSGGSGNTIYF. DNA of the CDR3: TGTGCCAGCAGTGGAGGATCTGGAAACACCATATATTTT.

The CDR3 protein is CASSFGGGPYSNQPQHF. The CDR3 nucleotides read TGTGCCAGCAGTTTTGGAGGGGGCCCATATAGCAATCAGCCCCAGCATTTT. The J gene is TRBJ1-5, the V gene TRBV28; 7 bases map to TRBD1. Germline V lookup: CDR1 MDHEN, CDR2 SYDVKM. V lost 3 bases, J lost 0 bases, and 8 bases stayed unmatched. This CDR3 is 17 amino acids long.

The CDR3 nucleotides read TGTGCCAGCAGCGGAGCCCTAGGATATTCACCCCTCCACTTT. Its protein is CASSGALGYSPLHF. The chain links TRBV9 to TRBJ1-6, with D hard to call. Germline V gives CDR1 SGDLS, CDR2 YYNGEE. Deletions cut 3 bases from V and 8 bases from J, with 12 bases between. The CDR3 runs to 14 residues.

As DNA, the CDR3 is TGTGCCAGCACCAGATGGAGCAGTTCCCAAGAGACCCAGTACTTC. Its protein is CASTRWSSSQETQYF. The rearrangement links TRBV6-5 to TRBJ2-5; D remains ambiguous. CDR1 is MNHEY, CDR2 SVGAGI, per germline. The CDR3 extends over 15 amino acids. Between the trimmed V and J ends, which lost 7 bases and 1 base, there was a span of 16 bases.

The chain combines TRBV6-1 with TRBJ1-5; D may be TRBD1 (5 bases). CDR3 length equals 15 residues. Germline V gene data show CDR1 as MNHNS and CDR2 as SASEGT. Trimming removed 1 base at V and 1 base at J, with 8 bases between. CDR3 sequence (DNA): TGTGCCAGCAGTGAAGAGGAGGGGAGCAATCAGCCCCAGCATTTT. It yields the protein CASSEEEGSNQPQHF.

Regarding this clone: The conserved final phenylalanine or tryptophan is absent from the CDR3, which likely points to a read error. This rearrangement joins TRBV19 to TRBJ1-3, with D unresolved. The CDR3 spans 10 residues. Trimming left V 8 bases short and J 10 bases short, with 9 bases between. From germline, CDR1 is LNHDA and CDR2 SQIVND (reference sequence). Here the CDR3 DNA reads TGTGCCAGTGGCGGGGTAACCATATATCTT. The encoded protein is CASGGVTIYL.

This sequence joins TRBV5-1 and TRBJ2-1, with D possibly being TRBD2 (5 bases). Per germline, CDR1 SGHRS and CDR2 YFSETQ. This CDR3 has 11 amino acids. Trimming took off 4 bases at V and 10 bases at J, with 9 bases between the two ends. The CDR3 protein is CASSLEEEQFF. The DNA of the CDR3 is TGCGCCAGCAGCCTGGAGGAGGAGCAGTTCTTC.

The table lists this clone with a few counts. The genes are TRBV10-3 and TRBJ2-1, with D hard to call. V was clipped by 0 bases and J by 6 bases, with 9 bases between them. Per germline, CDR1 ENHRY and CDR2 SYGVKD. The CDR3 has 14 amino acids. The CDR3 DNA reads TGTGCCATCAGTGAGTCGGTCACTACCAATGAGCAGTTCTTC. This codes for CAISESVTTNEQFF.

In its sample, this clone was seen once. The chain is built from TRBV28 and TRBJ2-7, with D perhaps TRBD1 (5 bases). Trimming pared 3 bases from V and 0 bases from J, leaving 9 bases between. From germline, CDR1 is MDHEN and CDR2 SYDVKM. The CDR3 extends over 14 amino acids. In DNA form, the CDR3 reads TGTGCCAGCAGTTTCCAGGGAAGCTCCTACGAGCAGTACTTC. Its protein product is CASSFQGSSYEQYF.

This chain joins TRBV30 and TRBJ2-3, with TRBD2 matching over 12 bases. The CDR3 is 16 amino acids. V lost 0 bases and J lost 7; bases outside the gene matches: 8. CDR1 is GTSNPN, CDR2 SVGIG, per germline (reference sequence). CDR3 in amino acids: CAWSVLLAGGPHTQYF. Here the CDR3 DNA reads TGTGCCTGGAGTGTACTCCTAGCGGGAGGGCCCCATACGCAGTATTTT.

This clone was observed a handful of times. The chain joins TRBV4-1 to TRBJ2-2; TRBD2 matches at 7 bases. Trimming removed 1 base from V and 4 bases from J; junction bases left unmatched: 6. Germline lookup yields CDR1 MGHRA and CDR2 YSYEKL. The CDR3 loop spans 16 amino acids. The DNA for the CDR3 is TGCGCCAGCAGCCAAGCAAGCGGGATTGTCACCGGGGAGCTGTTTTTT. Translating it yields CASSQASGIVTGELFF.

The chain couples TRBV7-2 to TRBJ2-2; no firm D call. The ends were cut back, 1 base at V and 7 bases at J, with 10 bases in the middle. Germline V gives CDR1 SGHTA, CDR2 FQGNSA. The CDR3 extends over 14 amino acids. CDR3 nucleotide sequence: TGTGCCAGCAGCTTAGGTGCGGAGTACGGGGAGCTGTTTTTT. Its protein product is CASSLGAEYGELFF. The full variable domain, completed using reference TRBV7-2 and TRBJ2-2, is GAGVSQSPSNKVTEKGKDVELRCDPISGHTALYWYRQSLGQGLEFLIYFQGNSAPDKSGLPSDRFSAERTGGSVSTLTIQRTQQEDSAVYLCASSLGAEYGELFFGEGSRLTVL.